This entry features one T cell receptor (beta chain) sequence. What it recognizes is unknown. If patients had autoimmune disease history or systemic immunosuppression, they were excluded. The assay was immunoSEQ multiplex PCR, and TCRdb's table has in-frame clones only and misses some. This table holds 99,000 or so clones, about 96% found once. Germline V gene lookup returns CDR1 SNHLY and CDR2 FYNNEI. The CDR3 has 15 amino acids. V dropped 6 bases and J dropped 6; count of bases not matched to a gene: 3. These data originate in a study of OX40 agonist ivuxolimab in advanced cancers. Study-wide results and caveats: CD8+ T cells averaged more expanded clones than CD4+.

The TCR comes from an adult with an advanced solid tumor such as melanoma, head and neck, liver or kidney cancer. This sequence joins TRBV2 and TRBJ1-6; 12 bases match TRBD1. Specimen: CD4+ or CD8+ T cells sorted from blood, collected in a trial of the OX40 agonist ivuxolimab. The CDR3 here is CASRGQGALNSPLHF. CDR3 nucleotides: TGTGCCAGCAGGGGACAGGGGGCGCTTAATTCACCCCTCCACTTT.